The T cell receptor beta chain described here comes from a study of T cell clonality in common variable immunodeficiency (dated by TCRdb to between 2014 and 2016). The paper as a whole reports these results and caveats: Even though DNA input was the same, control samples had an average of about 90,000 unique sequences each, compared with roughly 34,000 in CVID samples. Correlations of repertoire features with clinical complications were constrained by heterogeneity among patients within the CVID cohort. Compared with healthy controls, CVID subjects showed increased TCRbeta clonality (t-test p = 0.018), a feature most characteristic of about a third of subjects. Fewer deletions and N-nucleotide insertions were reportedly observed in CVID TCRbeta sequences, and highly modified clones with 13 or more V deletions were reportedly absent from CVID TCRbeta sequences. Healthy controls shared more TCRbeta clones with each other than CVID subjects shared among themselves (p < 0.0001). The authors noted that sequencing repertoires of T cell subpopulations would be needed to clarify what caused the increased clonality in CVID.

This clone was counted at least ten times. Its antigen remains undetermined. Read coverage stops 3 residues before the CDR3 terminus; the germline J gene supplies the remainder. For sequencing, equivalent amounts of genomic DNA were input from CVID and control samples. For every sample, a 60 bp segment covering the rearranged TCRbeta CDR3 region was amplified and then sequenced. The immunoSEQ assay, a bias-corrected multiplex PCR combined with high-throughput sequencing, was used to amplify TCRbeta. On the study's bioinformatics: Every unique nucleotide sequence was considered a clone and was annotated with V, D and J genes, copy number and frequency. Sequences were labeled productive if in frame, and non-productive if out of frame or containing stop codons. As previously described, clonality was calculated on the basis of Shannon's entropy. The predicted amino acid sequences of productive clones were used to derive the mean CDR3 Kyte-Doolittle hydropathy. Hierarchical clustering of scaled V gene usage was performed with the R hclust function using Manhattan distance and complete linkage. To assess clone sharing by CDR3 amino acid sequence, 12 repertoires per group were resampled over 100 rounds. Repertoires were searched for approximately 77 published EBV-specific and 200 to 300 published CMV-specific TCRbeta sequences. Analysis left out two CVID samples that produced under 10,000 sequences, so 40 to 50 CVID repertoires remained. What TCRdb holds here is the immuneACCESS table cut down to in-frame rearrangements. Part of the clones is not present; checked against another copy, under half of the missing clones reflect an unresolved V gene, and the others are unexplained. V, J and clone size are those of that table, while D and trimming were read from the DNA. There are tens of thousands of clones in this sample, and none of them is a singleton. The ten largest clones represent 5.4% of the sample.

Predominantly Caucasian heritage was noted among both the CVID patients and the healthy controls. From each donor, about 4.5 to 9 ml of heparinized peripheral whole blood was collected. TCRbeta CDR3 repertoires were sequenced from genomic DNA of adults with common variable immune deficiency (CVID) and healthy adult controls. A total of roughly 22 healthy adult volunteers (around 12 female and ten or so male; age range roughly 23 to 66 years, mean age about 34) were included in the control group. To isolate peripheral blood mononuclear cells, diluted blood was subjected to density centrifugation over Hypaque 1077 or Ficoll-Paque. Genomic DNA was obtained from unsorted mononuclear cells using either Qiagen column purification or a centrifugation-based method. Ends trimmed: V by 0 bases, J by 0 bases; bases unmatched to a gene: 6. The CDR3 contains 17 residues, cysteine and phenylalanine counted. Shown are 42 bases from within the CDR3, in frame from base 1. Per the germline V gene (reference sequence), LNHNV is the CDR1 and YYDKDF is the CDR2.

The clonotype was recovered from a person aged 18 to 70 in good health. The rearranged chain carries TRBV15 and TRBJ1-1, and 8 bases in between align with TRBD1. Specimen: peripheral blood mononuclear cells. CDR3 bases read: TGTGCCACCAGCAGAGATCCGTTGACAGGGGTGAACACTGAA. Its translation is CATSRDPLTGVNTE. The whole CDR3 is CATSRDPLTGVNTEAFF.